These 9 T cell receptor beta chains were sequenced from one sample in a study of cytomegalovirus exposure and HLA in healthy donors. PCR primers comprised 60 Vbeta and 13 Jbeta primers. Assay used: immunoSEQ multiplex PCR; TCRdb lists only in-frame clones, some missing. The sample lists about 98,000 clones, about 81% occurring once. Sequenced: PBMCs. The receptor source for this set is a middle-aged man in good health and CMV-seronegative.

Concerning this clone: Additional DNA sequences in this sample encode the identical CDR3. The CDR3 nucleotides are TGCAGCGTTGGTACAGGGGGCAATCAGCCCCAGCATTTT. Its protein product is CSVGTGGNQPQHF. The rearrangement links TRBV29-1 to TRBJ1-5; 7 nucleotides align to TRBD1. V dropped 4 bases and J dropped 2; count of bases not matched to a gene: 2. The CDR3 extends over 13 amino acids. Germline CDR1 reads SQVTM; CDR2 reads ANQGSEA.

V is TRBV19 and J is TRBJ1-2; weak D call: TRBD1 (6 bases). The V end was cut by 5 bases, the J end by 4 bases, with 17 bases between. The V gene's germline CDR1 is LNHDA and CDR2 SQIVND (reference sequence). This CDR3 is 15 amino acids long. CDR3 loop: CASSPRQAPRYGYTF. CDR3 DNA sequence: TGTGCCAGTAGTCCCCGACAGGCCCCGCGCTATGGCTACACCTTC.

CDR3 protein: CASSLTGTGGVWTEAFF. The DNA of the CDR3 is TGCGCCAGCAGCCTCACCGGGACAGGGGGTGTGTGGACTGAAGCTTTCTTT. The gene calls are TRBV5-1 and TRBJ1-1; TRBD1 agrees at 11 bases. The CDR3 is made up of 17 amino acids. The V gene end was trimmed by 4 bases and the J gene end by 5 bases; junction bases not matched to a gene: 13. Germline assignment: CDR1 SGHRS and CDR2 YFSETQ.

This clone was counted only a few times. The chain couples TRBV7-8 to TRBJ2-5; TRBD2 agrees at 8 bases. Germline CDR1 SGHVS, CDR2 FQNEAQ. The CDR3 has 15 amino acids. The trim removed 3 bases at V and 4 bases at J, leaving 7 bases unmatched. CDR3 sequence: CASSLTGLGGETQYF. The CDR3 DNA reads TGTGCCAGCAGCTTGACGGGACTAGGAGGAGAGACCCAGTACTTC. Filled out from reference TRBV7-8 and TRBJ2-5, the complete variable domain reads GAGVSQSPRYKVAKRGQDVALRCDPISGHVSLFWYQQALGQGPEFLTYFQNEAQLDKSGLPSDRFFAERPEGSVSTLKIQRTQQEDSAVYLCASSLTGLGGETQYFGPGTRLLVL.

This sequence joins TRBV6-1 and TRBJ1-6, with D possibly TRBD1 on 6 matching bases. Germline CDR1 MNHNS, CDR2 SASEGT. There are 17 residues in the CDR3. Trimming cost V 0 bases and J 14 bases, with 23 bases left between them. DNA for the CDR3: TGTGCCAGCAGTGAAGCCCGCGGACAGCCCGATTGGTGTACCCTCCACTTT. Amino acid sequence: CASSEARGQPDWCTLHF.

The chain is built from TRBV10-1 and TRBJ1-1, with D unclear. Germline CDR1 is WNHNN and CDR2 is SYGVQD (reference sequence). This CDR3 is 13 amino acids long. V shed 7 bases and J shed 2 bases, with 11 bases lying between them. CDR3 in DNA: TGCGCCAGCACCCGGGAGGCTAACACTGAAGCTTTCTTT. Translated: CASTREANTEAFF.

The chain combines TRBV9 with TRBJ2-2; 10 bases are shared with TRBD2. CDR1 is SGDLS and CDR2 is YYNGEE in the germline V gene. J lost 1 base, V lost 3 bases, and 0 bases had no gene match. The CDR3 sequence is 15 residues long. In DNA form, the CDR3 reads TGTGCCAGCAGCGGGACTAGCGGGAACACCGGGGAGCTGTTTTTT. Translated, it gives CASSGTSGNTGELFF. The full variable domain, its missing parts supplied by reference TRBV9 and TRBJ2-2, is DSGVTQTPKHLITATGQRVTLRCSPRSGDLSVYWYQQSLDQGLQFLIQYYNGEERAKGNILERFSAQQFPDLHSELNLSSLELGDSALYFCASSGTSGNTGELFFGEGSRLTVL.

The chain combines TRBV10-3 with TRBJ2-7, with D possibly being TRBD1 (6 bases). The V end lost 5 bases, the J end lost 4 bases, and 24 bases lay between the germline ends. CDR1 and CDR2 from the germline V gene are ENHRY and SYGVKD. The CDR3 contains 17 residues. The CDR3 region is CAISLGDTTYGRYEQYF. CDR3 coding DNA: TGTGCCATCAGTCTGGGGGACACAACTTACGGCAGGTACGAGCAGTACTTC.

The CDR3 reads CASSSHRNRGYTF. Here the CDR3 DNA reads TGTGCCAGCAGCTCACACAGGAATCGGGGCTACACCTTC. The V and J genes are TRBV7-9 and TRBJ1-2, with D possibly matching TRBD1 (5 bases). Germline V CDR1 and CDR2: SEHNR, FQNEAQ (reference sequence). This CDR3 comprises 13 residues. Trimming left V 4 bases short and J 8 bases short, with 14 bases between.